The clone carrying this T cell receptor beta chain was observed a handful of times. Antigen unknown. After constant-region reverse-primer amplification, full-length variable regions underwent semi-nested PCR with Nested Universal Primer A. Each CDR3 protein gets one entry after TCRdb re-called the 5' RACE reads with MiXCR. The sample carries approximately 60,000 distinct CDR3 sequences, roughly 30% recorded once. CDR1 DFQATT and CDR2 SNEGSKA come from the germline V gene (reference sequence). The V end lost 4 bases, the J end lost 1 base, and 13 bases lay between the germline ends. The CDR3 length is 14 residues. Points from the study as a whole: Greatest tumor Treg TCR overlap was with tumor naive CD4+ cells. Tumor memory CD4+ T cell TCR gene usage clustered with blood and lymph node memory CD4+ cells and lymph node naive CD4+ cells.

The memory fraction was CD4+CD45RO+CD25- cells. Material: tumor-infiltrating memory CD4+ T cells sorted from the breast tumor. Subset noted: memory CD4+ T cells, CD4+CD45RO+CD25-. This receptor was identified in a female donor with breast cancer. The rearrangement joins TRBV20-1 to TRBJ1-1, with a weak D call TRBD1 (5 bases). CDR3 sequence: CSAIPGLGNTEAFF. The CDR3 DNA reads as TGCAGTGCTATTCCGGGACTCGGGAACACTGAAGCTTTCTTT.